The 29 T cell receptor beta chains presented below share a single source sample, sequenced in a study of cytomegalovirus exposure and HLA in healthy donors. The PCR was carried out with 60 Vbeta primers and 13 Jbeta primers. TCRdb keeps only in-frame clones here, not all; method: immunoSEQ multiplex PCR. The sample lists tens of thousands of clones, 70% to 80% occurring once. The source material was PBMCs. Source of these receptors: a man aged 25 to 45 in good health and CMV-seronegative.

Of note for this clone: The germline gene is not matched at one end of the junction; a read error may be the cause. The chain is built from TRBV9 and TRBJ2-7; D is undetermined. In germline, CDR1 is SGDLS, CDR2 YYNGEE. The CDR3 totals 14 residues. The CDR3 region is CAGSRYLTPYEQYF. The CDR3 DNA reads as TGTGCCGGCAGCCGATACCTGACACCCTACGAGCAGTACTTC.

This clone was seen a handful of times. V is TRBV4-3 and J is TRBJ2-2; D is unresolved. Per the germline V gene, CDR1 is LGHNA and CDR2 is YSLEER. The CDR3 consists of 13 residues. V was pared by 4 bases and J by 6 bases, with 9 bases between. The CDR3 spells CASSLRLAGELFF. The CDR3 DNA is TGCGCCAGCAGCCTCAGACTGGCCGGGGAGCTGTTTTTT.

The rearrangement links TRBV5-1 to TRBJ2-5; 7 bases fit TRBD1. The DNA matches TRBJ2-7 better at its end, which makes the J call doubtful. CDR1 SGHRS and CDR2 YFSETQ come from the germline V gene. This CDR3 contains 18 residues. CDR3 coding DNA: TGCGCCAGCAGCTTGGCCGACAGGGTAACAGAAGGGTCCTACGAGCAGTACTTC. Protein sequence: CASSLADRVTEGSYEQYF.

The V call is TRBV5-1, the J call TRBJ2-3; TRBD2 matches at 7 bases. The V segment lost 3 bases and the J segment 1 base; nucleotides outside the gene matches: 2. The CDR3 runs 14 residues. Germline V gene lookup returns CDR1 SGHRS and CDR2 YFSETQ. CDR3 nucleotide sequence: TGCGCCAGCAGCTCCCTAGCGGGCACAGATACGCAGTATTTT. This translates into CASSSLAGTDTQYF.

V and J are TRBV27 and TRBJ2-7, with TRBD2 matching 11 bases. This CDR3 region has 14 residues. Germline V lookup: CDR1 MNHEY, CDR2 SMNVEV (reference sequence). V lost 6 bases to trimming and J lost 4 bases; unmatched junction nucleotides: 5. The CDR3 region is CASSRLAGPYEQYV. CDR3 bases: TGTGCCAGCAGCAGACTAGCGGGACCATACGAGCAGTACGTC.

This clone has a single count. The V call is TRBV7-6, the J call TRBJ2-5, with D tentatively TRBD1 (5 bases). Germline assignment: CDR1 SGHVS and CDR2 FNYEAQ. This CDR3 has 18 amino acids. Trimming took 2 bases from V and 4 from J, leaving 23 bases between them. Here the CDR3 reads CASSLNGLGPPRRETQYF. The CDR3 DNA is TGTGCCAGCAGCTTAAACGGTCTGGGGCCTCCGAGGCGAGAGACCCAGTACTTC. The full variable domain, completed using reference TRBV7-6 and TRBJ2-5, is GAGVSQSPRYKVTKRGQDVALRCDPISGHVSLYWYRQALGQGPEFLTYFNYEAQQDKSGLPNDRFSAERPEGSISTLTIQRTEQRDSAMYRCASSLNGLGPPRRETQYFGPGTRLLVL.

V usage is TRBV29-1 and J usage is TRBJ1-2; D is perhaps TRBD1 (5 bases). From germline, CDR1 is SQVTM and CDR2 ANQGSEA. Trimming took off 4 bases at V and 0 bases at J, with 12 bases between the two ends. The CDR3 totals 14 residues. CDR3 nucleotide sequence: TGCAGCGTTGTGGGGCCTACCACTAACTATGGCTACACCTTC. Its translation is CSVVGPTTNYGYTF.

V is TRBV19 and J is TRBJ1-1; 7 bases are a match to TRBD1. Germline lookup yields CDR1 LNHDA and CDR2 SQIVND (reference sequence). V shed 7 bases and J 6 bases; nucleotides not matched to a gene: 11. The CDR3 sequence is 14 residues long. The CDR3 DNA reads TGTGCCAGTAATAAAGACAGGGTGATCTCTGAAGCTTTCTTT. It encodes CASNKDRVISEAFF.

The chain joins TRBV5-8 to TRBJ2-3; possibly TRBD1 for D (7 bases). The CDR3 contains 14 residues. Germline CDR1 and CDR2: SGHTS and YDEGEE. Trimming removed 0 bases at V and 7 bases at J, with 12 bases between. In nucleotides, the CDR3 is TGTGCCAGCAGCTTGGGACAGGGACTCTATACGCAGTATTTT. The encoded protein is CASSLGQGLYTQYF.

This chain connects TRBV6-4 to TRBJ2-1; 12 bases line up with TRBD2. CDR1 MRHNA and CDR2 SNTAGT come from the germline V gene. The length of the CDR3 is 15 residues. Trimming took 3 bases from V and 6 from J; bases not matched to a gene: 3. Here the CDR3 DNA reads TGTGCCAGCAGTGATGCTAGCGGGGGGGCCAATGAGCAGTTCTTC. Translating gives CASSDASGGANEQFF.

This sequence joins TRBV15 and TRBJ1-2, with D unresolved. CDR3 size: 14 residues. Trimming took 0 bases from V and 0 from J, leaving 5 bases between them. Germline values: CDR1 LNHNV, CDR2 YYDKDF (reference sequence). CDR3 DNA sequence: TGTGCCACCAGCAGAGATTTCGCTAACTATGGCTACACCTTC. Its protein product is CATSRDFANYGYTF.

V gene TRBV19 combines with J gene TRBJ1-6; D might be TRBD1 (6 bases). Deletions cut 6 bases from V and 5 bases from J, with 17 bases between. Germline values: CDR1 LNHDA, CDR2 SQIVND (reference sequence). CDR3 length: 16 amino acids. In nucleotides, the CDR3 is TGTGCCAGTAGAAACGGAAAACAGGGCAATAATTCACCCCTCCACTTT. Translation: CASRNGKQGNNSPLHF.

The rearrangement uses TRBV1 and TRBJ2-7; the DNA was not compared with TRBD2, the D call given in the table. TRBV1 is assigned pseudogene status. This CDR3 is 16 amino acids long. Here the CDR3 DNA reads TGCACCAGCAGCCAAGAGGGACTAGCGGGGGGCCACGAGCAGTACTTC. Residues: CTSSQEGLAGGHEQYF.

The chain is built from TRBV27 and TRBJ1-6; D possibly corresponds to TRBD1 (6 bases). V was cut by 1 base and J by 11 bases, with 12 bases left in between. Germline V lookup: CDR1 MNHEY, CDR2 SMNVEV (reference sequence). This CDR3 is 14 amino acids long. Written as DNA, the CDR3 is TGTGCCAGCAGTTTATACAGGGTAGAGGCACCCCTCCACTTT. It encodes CASSLYRVEAPLHF.

CDR3 protein: CASSHDGAENNEQFF. In DNA, the CDR3 is TGTGCCAGCAGCCACGACGGAGCCGAAAACAATGAGCAGTTCTTC. This chain connects TRBV11-3 to TRBJ2-1; no clear D. Trimming took 5 bases from V and 5 from J, leaving 16 bases between them. The CDR3 is made up of 15 amino acids. Germline assignment: CDR1 SGHNT and CDR2 YENEEA.

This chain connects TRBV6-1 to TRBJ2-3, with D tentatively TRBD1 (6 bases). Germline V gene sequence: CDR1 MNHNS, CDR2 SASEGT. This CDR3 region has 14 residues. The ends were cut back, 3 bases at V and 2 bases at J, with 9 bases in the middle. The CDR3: CASSDRGYTDTQYF. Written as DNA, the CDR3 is TGTGCCAGCAGTGACAGGGGATACACAGATACGCAGTATTTT.

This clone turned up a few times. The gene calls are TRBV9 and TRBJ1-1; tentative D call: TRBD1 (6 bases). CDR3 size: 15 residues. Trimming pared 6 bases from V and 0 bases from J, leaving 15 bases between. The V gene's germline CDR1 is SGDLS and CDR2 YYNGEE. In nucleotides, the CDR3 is TGTGCCAGCACCAGATTGGACAGACTGAACACTGAAGCTTTCTTT. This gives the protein CASTRLDRLNTEAFF.

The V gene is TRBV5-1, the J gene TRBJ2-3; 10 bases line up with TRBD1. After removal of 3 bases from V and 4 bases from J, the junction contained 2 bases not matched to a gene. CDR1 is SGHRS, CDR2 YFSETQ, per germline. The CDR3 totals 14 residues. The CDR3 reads CASSYGQGADTQYF. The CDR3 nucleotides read TGCGCCAGCAGCTACGGACAGGGGGCAGATACGCAGTATTTT.

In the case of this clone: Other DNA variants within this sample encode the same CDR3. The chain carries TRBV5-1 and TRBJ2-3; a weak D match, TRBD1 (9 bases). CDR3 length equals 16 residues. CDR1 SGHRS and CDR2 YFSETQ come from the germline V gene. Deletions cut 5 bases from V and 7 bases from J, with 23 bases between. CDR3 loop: CASSRGGTGQGNTQYF. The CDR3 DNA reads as TGCGCCAGCAGTCGGGGGGGGACAGGGCAAGGAAATACGCAGTATTTT.

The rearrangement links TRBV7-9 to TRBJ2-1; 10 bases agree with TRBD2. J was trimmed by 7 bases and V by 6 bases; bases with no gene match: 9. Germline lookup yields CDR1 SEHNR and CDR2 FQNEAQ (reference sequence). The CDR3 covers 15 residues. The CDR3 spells CASSPLAGEWNEQFF. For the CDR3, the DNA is TGTGCCAGCAGTCCGCTAGCGGGAGAGTGGAATGAGCAGTTCTTC.

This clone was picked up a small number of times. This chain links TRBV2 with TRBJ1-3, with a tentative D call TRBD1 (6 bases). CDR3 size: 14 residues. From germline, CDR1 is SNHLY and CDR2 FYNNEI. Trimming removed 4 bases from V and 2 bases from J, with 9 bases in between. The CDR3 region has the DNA TGTGCCAGCAGTGTTAACAGGGCTGGAAACACCATATATTTT. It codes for CASSVNRAGNTIYF.

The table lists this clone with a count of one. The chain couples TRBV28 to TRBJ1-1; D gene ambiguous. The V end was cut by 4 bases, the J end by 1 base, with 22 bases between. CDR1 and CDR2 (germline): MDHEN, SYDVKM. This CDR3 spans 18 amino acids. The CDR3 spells CASSSSYLERLRNTEAFF. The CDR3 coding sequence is TGTGCCAGCAGTTCCTCCTACCTTGAGCGGCTCCGGAACACTGAAGCTTTCTTT.

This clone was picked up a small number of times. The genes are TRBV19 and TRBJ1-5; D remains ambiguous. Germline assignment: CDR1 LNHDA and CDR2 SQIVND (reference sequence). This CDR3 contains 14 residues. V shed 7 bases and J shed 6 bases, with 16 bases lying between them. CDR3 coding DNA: TGTGCCAGTAATCCTCCCCAGGTGGGTCAGCCCCAGCATTTT. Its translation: CASNPPQVGQPQHF.

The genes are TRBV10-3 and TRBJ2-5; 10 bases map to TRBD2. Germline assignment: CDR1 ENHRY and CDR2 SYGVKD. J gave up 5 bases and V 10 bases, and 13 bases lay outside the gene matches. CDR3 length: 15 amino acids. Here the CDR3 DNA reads TGTGCCACCCGCGGGCTAGCGGGAGCTCGGGAGACCCAGTACTTC. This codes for CATRGLAGARETQYF.

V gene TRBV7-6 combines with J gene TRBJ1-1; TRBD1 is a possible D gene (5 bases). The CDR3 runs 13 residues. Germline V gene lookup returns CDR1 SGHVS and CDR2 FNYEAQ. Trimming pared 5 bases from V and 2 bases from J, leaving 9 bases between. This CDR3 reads CASSVRENTEAFF. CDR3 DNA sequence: TGTGCCAGCAGCGTCAGGGAAAACACTGAAGCTTTCTTT.

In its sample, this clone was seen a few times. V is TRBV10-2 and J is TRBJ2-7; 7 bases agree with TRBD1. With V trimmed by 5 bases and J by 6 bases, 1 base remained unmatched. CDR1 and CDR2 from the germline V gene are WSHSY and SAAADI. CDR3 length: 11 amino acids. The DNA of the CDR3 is TGCGCCAGCAGTACAGGGGCCGAGCAGTACGTC. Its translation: CASSTGAEQYV.

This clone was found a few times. The CDR3 nucleotides are TGTGCCATCAGTGATGAGCGGGACAGGGCTCAAGAGCAGTACTTC. Translation gives CAISDERDRAQEQYF. V gene TRBV10-3 combines with J gene TRBJ2-7, with 9 bases lining up with TRBD1. The CDR3 sequence is 15 residues long. The germline gives CDR1 ENHRY, CDR2 SYGVKD. Trimming cost V 3 bases and J 7 bases; bases outside gene matches: 10.

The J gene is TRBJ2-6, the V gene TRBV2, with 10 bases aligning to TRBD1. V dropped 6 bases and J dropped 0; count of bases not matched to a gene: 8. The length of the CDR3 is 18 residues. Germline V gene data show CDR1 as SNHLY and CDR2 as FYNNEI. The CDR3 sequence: CASRGTGENLSGANVLTF. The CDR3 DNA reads TGTGCCAGCAGAGGGACAGGGGAAAACCTCTCTGGGGCCAACGTCCTGACTTTC.

The CDR3 nucleotides read TGTGCCAGCAGCCCGAATGGAGAGGGTGCTTTCTTT. Its protein product is CASSPNGEGAFF. The chain uses TRBV7-9 and TRBJ1-1, with no clear D. Looked up from germline, CDR1 is SEHNR and CDR2 is FQNEAQ (reference sequence). V was clipped by 5 bases and J by 11 bases, with 15 bases between them. This CDR3 region has 12 residues.